The 9 T cell receptor beta chains given below trace back to one sample, sequenced in a study of T cell repertoires in cytomegalovirus infection. TCRdb ran MiXCR on the reads and lists one entry per CDR3 protein. This repertoire shows about 740,000 distinct CDR3 sequences, 35% to 45% found once; its top ten account for 2.5% to 3.5%. Sequencing was carried out using PBMCs. The source is a human donor in good health (CMV status not recorded). Some clones in this sample may be carry-over from other donors' samples.

The gene calls are TRBV6-4 and TRBJ1-2, with 7 bases lining up with TRBD1. This CDR3 contains 15 residues. Germline lookup yields CDR1 MRHNA and CDR2 SNTAGT. V was pared by 8 bases and J by 5 bases, with 14 bases of the junction left unmatched. In DNA, the CDR3 is TGTGCCAGCTCATCGGGTCGGGACAGAACTTATGGCTACACCTTC. Translated, it gives CASSSGRDRTYGYTF.

Remarks on this clonotype: Relative to the germline gene, one junction end is altered; a read error may explain this. The chain carries TRBV4-1 and TRBJ1-6; 7 nucleotides match TRBD1. There are 16 residues in the CDR3. Germline loops: CDR1 MGHRA, CDR2 YSYEKL. In nucleotides, the CDR3 is TGCGCCAGCAGCCAAGACCGCGCCCAGGGGGTCTCACCCCTCCAATTT. Its protein product is CASSQDRAQGVSPLQF.

This clonotype has only a few counts. The chain has TRBV20-1 and TRBJ2-2; D call uncertain. Germline V CDR1 and CDR2: DFQATT, SNEGSKA (reference sequence). The V gene lost 1 base and the J gene lost 7 bases, with 7 bases spanning the gap. This CDR3 is built from 12 residues. The CDR3 sequence is CSARGSIGELFF. The CDR3 bases are TGCAGTGCTAGAGGGTCGATCGGGGAGCTGTTTTTT.

The DNA of the CDR3 is TGTGCCAGCAGTCGCTTCCTAGCGGGAGGGTACGAGCAGTACTTC. It codes for CASSRFLAGGYEQYF. The chain is built from TRBV28 and TRBJ2-7; 12 bases line up with TRBD2. Germline CDR1 MDHEN, CDR2 SYDVKM. Losses at the gene ends were 5 bases for V and 4 bases for J; bases not matched to a gene: 6. The CDR3 has 15 amino acids.

The chain carries TRBV12-3 or TRBV12-4 and TRBJ1-1, with D perhaps matching TRBD1 (6 bases). V gave up 2 bases and J gave up 4 bases, with 11 bases separating them. This CDR3 has 14 residues. The CDR3 nucleotides read TGTGCCAGCAGTTTATCAACAGGGCCCACTGAAGCTTTCTTT. It specifies CASSLSTGPTEAFF.

This clonotype was found many times. The chain links TRBV7-8 to TRBJ2-7; 8 bases align to TRBD1. Germline V gene lookup returns CDR1 SGHVS and CDR2 FQNEAQ. Trimming took 8 bases from V and 3 from J; bases not matched to a gene: 9. The CDR3 contains 14 residues. The CDR3 here is CASGTGTGDYEQYF. The CDR3 bases are TGTGCCAGCGGTACCGGGACAGGCGACTACGAGCAGTACTTC.

The chain carries TRBV19 and TRBJ2-7, with TRBD1 identical over 7 bases. Germline CDR1 is LNHDA and CDR2 is SQIVND (reference sequence). V lost 8 bases and J lost 6; bases outside the gene matches: 4. The CDR3 sequence is 11 residues long. The CDR3 loop is CASSQGVEQYF. In DNA form, the CDR3 reads TGTGCCAGTTCGCAGGGGGTCGAGCAGTACTTC.

This clonotype was seen many times. The chain joins TRBV7-6 to TRBJ1-1; TRBD1 might be the D (5 bases). Trimming removed 1 base at V and 4 bases at J, with 10 bases between. This CDR3 comprises 14 residues. The germline V gene has CDR1 SGHVS and CDR2 FNYEAQ. CDR3 residues: CASSLVQGGTEAFF. For the CDR3, the DNA is TGTGCCAGCAGCTTAGTCCAGGGAGGCACTGAAGCTTTCTTT.

This chain connects TRBV7-9 to TRBJ1-2; D is undetermined. This CDR3 region has 14 residues. Germline V gene lookup returns CDR1 SEHNR and CDR2 FQNEAQ (reference sequence). The V gene lost 0 bases and the J gene lost 4 bases, with 9 bases spanning the gap. The CDR3 sequence is CASSLAEGRYGYTF. The CDR3 nucleotides read TGTGCCAGCAGCTTAGCAGAAGGGCGCTATGGCTACACCTTC.